These 19 T cell receptor beta chains were all obtained from the same sample, sequenced in a study of cytomegalovirus exposure and HLA in healthy donors. Researchers ran the PCR with 60 Vbeta and 13 Jbeta primers. Profiling relied on immunoSEQ multiplex PCR, and the TCRdb table lists in-frame clones only, not all of them. The sample carries about 210,000 clones, 82% recorded once. The sample was PBMCs. The receptor source for this set is a man aged 40-50 years in good health and CMV-seropositive.

This clone was picked up a small number of times. V gene TRBV7-9 combines with J gene TRBJ2-1, with a weak D call TRBD1 (6 bases). Germline CDR1 reads SEHNR; CDR2 reads FQNEAQ (reference sequence). Trimming shortened V by 3 bases and J by 6 bases, and 9 bases separated the two germline ends. The CDR3 is 13 amino acids. The CDR3 sequence: CASSFPQGNEQFF. In DNA form, the CDR3 reads TGTGCCAGCAGCTTCCCACAGGGCAATGAGCAGTTCTTC.

The chain carries TRBV7-9 and TRBJ2-2, with 7 bases that match TRBD1. This CDR3 is built from 15 residues. J gave up 5 bases and V 2 bases, and 5 bases lay outside the gene matches. Germline V CDR1 and CDR2: SEHNR, FQNEAQ (reference sequence). The CDR3, as DNA: TGTGCCAGCAGCTTATTGACAGGGCGAACCGGGGAGCTGTTTTTT. The encoded protein is CASSLLTGRTGELFF.

Notes on this clone: A junction boundary mismatches the germline segment, possibly from a read error. This rearrangement joins TRBV5-6 to TRBJ2-7; TRBD1 matches at 8 bases. The CDR3 is 14 amino acids. Germline V gene data show CDR1 as SGHDT and CDR2 as YYEEEE. CDR3 bases: TGTGCCAGCAGCTTCACAGGGGGTAGATACGAGCAGCACTTC. Translation gives CASSFTGGRYEQHF.

The chain joins TRBV18 to TRBJ1-1; a weak D match, TRBD1 (5 bases). With 5 bases removed from V and 0 bases from J, the gap between germline ends came to 13 bases. CDR3 length: 15 amino acids. The germline V gene encodes CDR1 KGHSH and CDR2 LQKENI. The CDR3 sequence is CASSSDTGMNTEAFF. The CDR3 DNA follows: TGTGCCAGCTCATCGGACACTGGTATGAACACTGAAGCTTTCTTT.

The chain employs TRBV4-1 and TRBJ1-5, with D perhaps TRBD1 (5 bases). V was trimmed by 2 bases and J by 6 bases, leaving 8 bases between them. This CDR3 spans 13 amino acids. Germline CDR1 is MGHRA and CDR2 is YSYEKL. CDR3 amino acids: CASSQTGSQPQHF. Here the CDR3 DNA reads TGCGCCAGCAGCCAAACAGGAAGTCAGCCCCAGCATTTT.

The CDR3 here is CAISESGDRERLTQYF. The CDR3 DNA is TGTGCCATCAGTGAGTCGGGGGACAGAGAGCGTTTGACCCAGTACTTC. The V and J genes are TRBV10-3 and TRBJ2-5, with 7 nucleotides matching TRBD1. The CDR3 length is 16 residues. Germline V CDR1 and CDR2: ENHRY, SYGVKD. V lost 0 bases and J lost 7; bases outside the gene matches: 11.

The chain uses TRBV10-3 and TRBJ2-1; TRBD1 agrees at 8 bases. CDR3 length: 17 amino acids. Germline V CDR1 and CDR2: ENHRY, SYGVKD. V dropped 6 bases and J dropped 0; count of bases not matched to a gene: 10. CDR3 sequence: CAISLGQVLSSYNEQFF. DNA for the CDR3: TGTGCCATCAGCCTGGGACAGGTCCTAAGCTCCTACAATGAGCAGTTCTTC.

V and J are TRBV5-6 and TRBJ1-4; the match to TRBD1 covers 7 bases. CDR3 size: 14 residues. With 1 base clipped from V and 5 bases from J, the junction kept 2 bases outside the gene matches. In germline, CDR1 is SGHDT, CDR2 YYEEEE. The CDR3 protein is CASSLLGGNEKLFF. For the CDR3, the DNA is TGTGCCAGCAGCTTGTTAGGGGGCAATGAAAAACTGTTTTTT.

The rearrangement uses TRBV9 and TRBJ2-1; D may be TRBD1 (5 bases). The germline V and J ends were trimmed by 0 bases and 8 bases, with 12 bases remaining between them. The CDR3 has 14 residues. Germline assignment: CDR1 SGDLS and CDR2 YYNGEE. The CDR3 nucleotides read TGTGCCAGCAGCGTAGCGGGCCAGGGCGATGAGCAGTTCTTC. Translated: CASSVAGQGDEQFF. Looking up the rest from reference TRBV9 and TRBJ2-1 gives the full variable domain: DSGVTQTPKHLITATGQRVTLRCSPRSGDLSVYWYQQSLDQGLQFLIQYYNGEERAKGNILERFSAQQFPDLHSELNLSSLELGDSALYFCASSVAGQGDEQFFGPGTRLTVL.

The gene calls are TRBV7-9 and TRBJ1-2; D perhaps matches TRBD1 (6 bases). V gave up 2 bases and J gave up 0 bases, with 13 bases separating them. The CDR3 is made up of 16 amino acids. Germline values: CDR1 SEHNR, CDR2 FQNEAQ (reference sequence). The CDR3 coding sequence is TGTGCCAGCAGCTTAAATAAACAGGGCGCTAACTATGGCTACACCTTC. Translating it yields CASSLNKQGANYGYTF.

V and J are TRBV19 and TRBJ1-1; TRBD1 matches at 7 bases. The germline V gene has CDR1 LNHDA and CDR2 SQIVND (reference sequence). This CDR3 is 16 amino acids long. Germline trimming cut 4 bases from V and 0 bases from J; bases unmatched to any gene: 8. The CDR3 region has the DNA TGTGCCAGTAGTACAGACTTTACAGGGGTGAACACTGAAGCTTTCTTT. Residues: CASSTDFTGVNTEAFF.

The chain uses TRBV6-5 and TRBJ2-3; D may be TRBD2 (6 bases). V was cut by 0 bases and J by 10 bases, with 8 bases left in between. The germline CDR1 and CDR2 sequences are MNHEY and SVGAGI. The CDR3 runs to 12 residues. The CDR3 region has the DNA TGTGCCAGCAGTTACTCGGAGGGCTCGCAGTATTTT. Amino acids: CASSYSEGSQYF.

This clone was found a few times. The chain uses TRBV5-5 and TRBJ1-1; unclear D gene. V was clipped by 0 bases and J by 5 bases, with 5 bases between them. The germline CDR1 and CDR2 sequences are SGHKS and YYEKEE (reference sequence). The CDR3 loop spans 12 amino acids. The CDR3 is CASSLGSTEAFF. The CDR3 DNA is TGTGCCAGCAGCTTGGGGAGTACTGAAGCTTTCTTT.

This rearrangement joins TRBV10-1 to TRBJ1-1, with D possibly matching TRBD1 (5 bases). The CDR3 spans 12 residues. The germline V gene has CDR1 WNHNN and CDR2 SYGVQD (reference sequence). V lost 7 bases and J 8 bases, leaving 14 bases between the germline ends. Here the CDR3 DNA reads TGCGCCAGCAATGACCACGCAGGGGAAGCTTTCTTT. This translates into CASNDHAGEAFF.

V usage is TRBV15 and J usage is TRBJ1-2, with D unresolved. The CDR3 is 15 residues long. CDR1 and CDR2 (germline): LNHNV, YYDKDF (reference sequence). Trimming took off 1 base at V and 1 base at J, with 10 bases between the two ends. The CDR3 DNA follows: TGTGCCACCAGCAGAGCTACAGCCTTTAACTATGGCTACACCTTC. It codes for CATSRATAFNYGYTF.

The chain joins TRBV23-1 to TRBJ2-5; D is perhaps TRBD2 (6 bases). TRBV23-1 is an ORF; its function is uncertain. The length of the CDR3 is 15 residues. Trimming stripped 4 bases from V and 2 bases from J, with 14 bases between. The CDR3 loop is CASSRRLARQETQYF. The CDR3 coding sequence is TGCGCCAGCAGTCGGCGCCTAGCGAGGCAAGAGACCCAGTACTTC.

The chain is built from TRBV7-2 and TRBJ2-7, with D perhaps TRBD1 (6 bases). The CDR3 is made up of 13 amino acids. The V end lost 4 bases, the J end lost 4 bases, and 11 bases lay between the germline ends. Germline CDR1 is SGHTA and CDR2 is FQGNSA. CDR3 sequence (DNA): TGTGCCAGCAGCTACAGGGTGGGGTACGAGCAGTACTTC. Translation: CASSYRVGYEQYF.

The chain recombines TRBV5-6 with TRBJ2-3, with 7 bases identical to TRBD1. J gave up 5 bases and V 3 bases, and 15 bases lay outside the gene matches. The CDR3 is 17 amino acids. In germline, CDR1 is SGHDT, CDR2 YYEEEE. The CDR3 nucleotides read TGTGCCAGCAGCTCGCCTACAGGGGACGACCCTATAGATACGCAGTATTTT. Amino acid sequence: CASSSPTGDDPIDTQYF.

The genes are TRBV29-1 and TRBJ2-7, with TRBD2 matching 10 bases. V lost 1 base and J lost 3; bases outside the gene matches: 9. Germline V lookup: CDR1 SQVTM, CDR2 ANQGSEA. CDR3 length: 16 amino acids. CDR3 amino acids: CSVEGGAGGPDYEQYF. CDR3 in DNA: TGCAGCGTTGAAGGCGGAGCGGGAGGGCCTGACTACGAGCAGTACTTC.